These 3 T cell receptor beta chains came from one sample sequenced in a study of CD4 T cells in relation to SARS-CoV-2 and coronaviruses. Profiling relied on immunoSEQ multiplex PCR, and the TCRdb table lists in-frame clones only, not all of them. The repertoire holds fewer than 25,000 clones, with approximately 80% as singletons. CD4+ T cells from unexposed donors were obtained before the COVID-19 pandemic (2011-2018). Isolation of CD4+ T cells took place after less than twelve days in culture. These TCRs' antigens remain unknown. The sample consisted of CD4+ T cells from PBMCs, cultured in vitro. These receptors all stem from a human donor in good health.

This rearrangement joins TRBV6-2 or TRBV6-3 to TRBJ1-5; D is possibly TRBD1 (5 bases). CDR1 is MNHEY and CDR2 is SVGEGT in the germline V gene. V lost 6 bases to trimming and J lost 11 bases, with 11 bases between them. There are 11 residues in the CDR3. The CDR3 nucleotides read TGTGCCAGCAGCCAGGGTACGTCCCAGCATTTT. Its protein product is CASSQGTSQHF.

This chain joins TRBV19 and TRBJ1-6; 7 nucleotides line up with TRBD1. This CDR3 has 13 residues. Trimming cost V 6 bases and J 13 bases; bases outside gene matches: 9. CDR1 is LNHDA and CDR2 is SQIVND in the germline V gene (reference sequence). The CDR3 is CASSLPGQSPLHF. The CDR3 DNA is TGTGCCAGTAGCCTTCCGGGACAGTCGCCCCTCCACTTT.

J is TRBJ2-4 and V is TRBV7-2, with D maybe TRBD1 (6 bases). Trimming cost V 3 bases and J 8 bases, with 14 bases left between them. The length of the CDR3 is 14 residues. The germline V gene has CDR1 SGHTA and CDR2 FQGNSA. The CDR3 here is CASSLRPEGDIQYF. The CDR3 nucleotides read TGTGCCAGCAGCTTGCGGCCCGAGGGGGACATTCAGTACTTC.